This T cell receptor beta chain came from a study of blood T cell repertoires in COVID-19. The wider study: Donors in the United States, Italy and Spain gave samples during acute or convalescent COVID-19. T cells, B-cell-depleted T cells, or PBMCs supplied cDNA or gDNA.

There are 11 residues in the CDR3. In germline, CDR1 is LNHDA, CDR2 SQIVND (reference sequence). Trimming stripped 3 bases from V and 8 bases from J, with 4 bases between. Seattle cases were enrolled at active infection and followed longitudinally. As processed by the authors: Estimation of nucleated cell counts was performed using reference gene primer amplification. Using immunoSEQ multiplex PCR, the repertoire was profiled, and TCRdb retains in-frame clones only, with some absent. That table gives V, J and clone size, and the DNA gave D and trimming. The profile shows 200,000 to 300,000 clones, approximately 91% of them singletons.

The chain links TRBV19 to TRBJ1-4, with D hard to call. The sample consisted of peripheral blood. The receptor was isolated from a man aged 30 to 39 with COVID-19, enrolled during active disease. The CDR3 loop is CASSIEEKLFF. DNA of the CDR3: TGTGCCAGTAGTATTGAGGAAAAACTGTTTTTT.